Shown below are 26 T cell receptor beta chains from a single sample sequenced in a study of identical twins. MiXCR, applied by TCRdb to the 5' RACE reads, yields one record per CDR3 protein. The sample carries 350,000 to 450,000 distinct CDR3 sequences, around a sixth recorded once. Sample: naive T cells sorted from blood. The origin of the receptors is a man aged 50-60 years in good health.

J is TRBJ1-1 and V is TRBV7-9; the D gene is possibly TRBD1 (6 bases). The CDR3 loop spans 17 amino acids. V was clipped by 7 bases and J by 3 bases, with 24 bases between them. Germline V gene lookup returns CDR1 SEHNR and CDR2 FQNEAQ (reference sequence). The CDR3 DNA sequence: TGTGCCAGCAACATTCCGGGACAAGTAAACAAGGACACTGAAGCTTTCTTT. Its protein is CASNIPGQVNKDTEAFF. Variable domain in full (rest from reference TRBV7-9 and TRBJ1-1): DTGVSQNPRHKITKRGQNVTFRCDPISEHNRLYWYRQTLGQGPEFLTYFQNEAQLEKSRLLSDRFSAERPKGSFSTLEIQRTEQGDSAMYLCASNIPGQVNKDTEAFFGQGTRLTVV.

About this clonotype: The CDR3 end shows no conserved phenylalanine or tryptophan, and so a read error is likely. The chain employs TRBV7-3 and TRBJ2-6, with D possibly TRBD1 on 5 matching bases. The CDR3 runs to 15 residues. The germline V and J ends were trimmed by 5 bases and 0 bases, with 8 bases remaining between them. Germline CDR1 and CDR2: SGHTA and FQGTGA. The CDR3 is CASSLDSSGANVLTS. The CDR3 DNA is TGTGCCAGCAGCCTAGACAGCTCTGGGGCCAACGTCCTGACTTCC.

This clonotype was recorded a few times. The chain links TRBV6-1 to TRBJ2-1; D is undetermined. The V end lost 10 bases, the J end lost 5 bases, and 15 bases lay between the germline ends. Per germline, CDR1 MNHNS and CDR2 SASEGT. CDR3 length: 13 residues. The CDR3 sequence: CATTIQTNNEQFF. The CDR3 DNA follows: TGTGCCACAACCATTCAGACAAACAATGAGCAGTTCTTC.

This sequence joins TRBV4-2 and TRBJ2-2; D call uncertain. The V end was cut by 2 bases, the J end by 7 bases, with 8 bases between. In germline, CDR1 is LGHNA, CDR2 YNFKEQ. This CDR3 comprises 13 residues. The CDR3 protein is CASSQSDGGELFF. CDR3 DNA: TGTGCCAGCAGCCAAAGCGACGGCGGGGAGCTGTTTTTT.

This clonotype was picked up a small number of times. The V and J genes are TRBV20-1 and TRBJ2-7; TRBD2 is a possible D gene (6 bases). Trimming took off 7 bases at V and 2 bases at J, with 9 bases between the two ends. This CDR3 region has 11 residues. Per the germline V gene, CDR1 is DFQATT and CDR2 is SNEGSKA (reference sequence). As DNA, the CDR3 is TGCAGTGGGCGGACTACCTACGAGCAGTACTTC. Protein product: CSGRTTYEQYF.

This clonotype appeared a few times. The V gene is TRBV6-5, the J gene TRBJ2-3; D is ambiguous. The V and J ends lost 2 bases and 0 bases respectively, with 9 bases between them. This CDR3 region has 15 residues. CDR1 and CDR2 (germline): MNHEY, SVGAGI. The CDR3 coding sequence is TGTGCCAGCAGTTACGCCCCAACTAGCACAGATACGCAGTATTTT. Amino acids: CASSYAPTSTDTQYF.

This clonotype was found a few times. The chain joins TRBV20-1 to TRBJ2-7; 9 bases agree with TRBD1. V shed 6 bases and J 4 bases; nucleotides not matched to a gene: 13. CDR1 is DFQATT and CDR2 is SNEGSKA in the germline V gene (reference sequence). There are 15 residues in the CDR3. The CDR3 region has the DNA TGCAGTGCCCTTGATGGCTTGACAGGGGGTTACGAGCAGTACTTC. Translating gives CSALDGLTGGYEQYF.

This chain joins TRBV12-3 or TRBV12-4 and TRBJ1-2; 7 bases align to TRBD1. The ends lost 5 bases at V and 6 bases at J; junction bases unmatched: 15. This CDR3 is 16 amino acids long. For the CDR3, the DNA is TGTGCCAGCAGTCCTGTACCGACAGGGCTTAGCGATGGCTACACCTTC. This translates into CASSPVPTGLSDGYTF.

V is TRBV12-3 or TRBV12-4 and J is TRBJ2-7; D unclear. This CDR3 comprises 12 residues. V lost 3 bases and J 5 bases, leaving 8 bases between the germline ends. As DNA, the CDR3 is TGTGCCAGCAGTTTGAGGACCCACGAGCAGTACTTC. Protein product: CASSLRTHEQYF.

J is TRBJ2-3 and V is TRBV20-1; the D gene is possibly TRBD2 (6 bases). Germline V CDR1 and CDR2: DFQATT, SNEGSKA (reference sequence). The CDR3 runs 15 residues. V dropped 0 bases and J dropped 0 bases, with 10 bases sitting between them. The CDR3 is CSARDLRESTDTQYF. CDR3 coding DNA: TGCAGTGCTAGAGATCTACGGGAGAGCACAGATACGCAGTATTTT.

This clonotype came up a few times. This sequence joins TRBV12-3 or TRBV12-4 and TRBJ2-7, with 14 bases aligning to TRBD2. V lost 6 bases and J lost 5; bases outside the gene matches: 18. CDR3 length: 19 amino acids. DNA for the CDR3: TGTGCCAGCAGCCTCGGGGAGGGACTAGCGGGAGTGCCGCCGGACGAGCAGTACTTC. Its translation: CASSLGEGLAGVPPDEQYF.

This clonotype showed up just a few times. The rearrangement uses TRBV6-5 and TRBJ2-2; TRBD2 is a possible D gene (5 bases). Germline CDR1 reads MNHEY; CDR2 reads SVGAGI. The germline V and J ends were trimmed by 2 bases and 4 bases, with 5 bases remaining between them. This CDR3 region has 13 residues. The CDR3 region is CASSYGLTGELFF. CDR3 DNA: TGTGCCAGCAGTTACGGACTCACCGGGGAGCTGTTTTTT.

This clonotype was found a few times. This chain links TRBV18 with TRBJ2-7; 12 nucleotides align to TRBD1. J was trimmed by 6 bases and V by 5 bases; bases with no gene match: 5. This CDR3 comprises 14 residues. From germline, CDR1 is KGHSH and CDR2 LQKENI. The CDR3 is CASSDRDRGPEQYF. Written as DNA, the CDR3 is TGTGCCAGCTCAGACCGGGACAGGGGGCCCGAGCAGTACTTC. Drawing the rest from reference TRBV18 and TRBJ2-7, the complete variable domain is NAGVMQNPRHLVRRRGQEARLRCSPMKGHSHVYWYRQLPEEGLKFMVYLQKENIIDESGMPKERFSAEFPKEGPSILRIQQVVRGDSAAYFCASSDRDRGPEQYFGPGTRLTVT.

This clonotype was observed a few times. J is TRBJ1-4 and V is TRBV20-1; 9 bases align to TRBD1. Per germline, CDR1 DFQATT and CDR2 SNEGSKA (reference sequence). The CDR3 loop spans 14 amino acids. With 3 bases clipped from V and 8 bases from J, the junction kept 7 bases outside the gene matches. CDR3 bases: TGCAGTGCTAGTCAGACAGGGGGAAGGGAAAAACTGTTTTTT. Its translation is CSASQTGGREKLFF.

This clonotype was found a few times. The chain couples TRBV12-3 or TRBV12-4 to TRBJ1-1; 7 positions agree with TRBD1. V lost 7 bases, J lost 3 bases, and 8 bases stayed unmatched. The CDR3 is 14 residues long. The CDR3 loop reads CASTPQGMYTEAFF. CDR3 in DNA: TGTGCCAGCACTCCACAGGGGATGTACACTGAAGCTTTCTTT.

This clonotype has ten or more counts. The chain combines TRBV10-3 with TRBJ2-2; 11 positions agree with TRBD2. J gave up 5 bases and V 9 bases, and 5 bases lay outside the gene matches. CDR1 is ENHRY and CDR2 is SYGVKD in the germline V gene. CDR3 length: 14 residues. CDR3 in amino acids: CAIKGTSGTGELFF. The CDR3 DNA reads as TGTGCCATAAAAGGGACTAGCGGTACCGGGGAGCTGTTTTTT.

Ten or more counts support this clonotype. This sequence joins TRBV5-1 and TRBJ2-7; TRBD1 matches 9 bases. Germline V lookup: CDR1 SGHRS, CDR2 YFSETQ. The CDR3 contains 15 residues. V lost 0 bases to trimming and J lost 2 bases; unmatched junction nucleotides: 3. The CDR3 sequence: CASSLAGQGTYEQYF. Written as DNA, the CDR3 is TGCGCCAGCAGCTTGGCCGGACAGGGGACCTACGAGCAGTACTTC.

This clonotype was counted at least ten times. The DNA for the CDR3 is TGTGCCAGCAGCGTAGGGCTAGCCTCCTACGAGCAGTACTTC. It yields the protein CASSVGLASYEQYF. This chain links TRBV9 with TRBJ2-7, with D perhaps TRBD2 (5 bases). The CDR3 contains 14 residues. The V end was cut by 0 bases, the J end by 0 bases, with 7 bases between. Germline CDR1 is SGDLS and CDR2 is YYNGEE.

The chain couples TRBV6-2 or TRBV6-3 to TRBJ2-7; D tentatively fits TRBD1 or TRBD2 (6 bases each). CDR3 length: 15 residues. CDR1 is MNHEY, CDR2 SVGEGT, per germline. The V gene lost 6 bases and the J gene lost 2 bases, with 17 bases spanning the gap. CDR3 protein: CASSTAGGGTYEQYF. The CDR3 nucleotides are TGTGCCAGCAGCACCGCTGGGGGCGGGACCTACGAGCAGTACTTC.

The chain employs TRBV10-3 and TRBJ2-1; D remains unclear. From germline, CDR1 is ENHRY and CDR2 SYGVKD. The CDR3 is made up of 14 amino acids. Trimming pared 4 bases from V and 1 base from J, leaving 8 bases between. CDR3 sequence (DNA): TGTGCCATCAGTGTCCCCGGGTCCTACAATGAGCAGTTCTTC. It yields the protein CAISVPGSYNEQFF.

Many counts were recorded for this clonotype. V and J are TRBV4-3 and TRBJ2-2, with D possibly called TRBD1 or TRBD2 (5 bases each). Trimming cost V 6 bases and J 7 bases, with 12 bases left between them. Germline lookup yields CDR1 LGHNA and CDR2 YSLEER. The CDR3 covers 13 residues. The CDR3 reads CASRGTGLGELFF. In nucleotides, the CDR3 is TGCGCCAGCAGAGGAACAGGACTCGGGGAGCTGTTTTTT.

The chain is built from TRBV10-3 and TRBJ1-1, with D tentatively TRBD1 (5 bases). Germline V gives CDR1 ENHRY, CDR2 SYGVKD. This CDR3 is 18 amino acids long. V was trimmed by 0 bases and J by 0 bases, leaving 17 bases between them. The CDR3 sequence is CAISESWGTGGLNTEAFF. The CDR3 DNA reads as TGTGCCATCAGTGAGTCATGGGGGACGGGCGGTTTGAACACTGAAGCTTTCTTT.

The count of this clonotype is one. The chain recombines TRBV9 with TRBJ2-5, with TRBD2 matching 8 bases. CDR3 length equals 15 residues. Germline CDR1 and CDR2: SGDLS and YYNGEE. V lost 0 bases to trimming and J lost 4 bases; unmatched junction nucleotides: 5. The CDR3 DNA is TGTGCCAGCAGCGTAGCAGCGGGGGCCCGAGAGACCCAGTACTTC. Translated: CASSVAAGARETQYF.

This chain connects TRBV9 to TRBJ2-1; the match to TRBD2 covers 13 bases. CDR1 is SGDLS and CDR2 is YYNGEE in the germline V gene. The CDR3 has 16 residues. The trim removed 0 bases at V and 11 bases at J, leaving 8 bases unmatched. CDR3 sequence (DNA): TGTGCCAGCAGCGTAGGCACTAGCGGGAGGGTCGAGCAGCAGTTCTTC. Translated, it gives CASSVGTSGRVEQQFF.

This clonotype was counted between two and nine times. V and J are TRBV29-1 and TRBJ1-3; a weak D match, TRBD1 (6 bases). Germline values: CDR1 SQVTM, CDR2 ANQGSEA. The CDR3 is made up of 13 amino acids. The V end lost 7 bases, the J end lost 2 bases, and 12 bases lay between the germline ends. In nucleotides, the CDR3 is TGCAGCGAGGGGGGGGCAACTGGAAACACCATATATTTT. Translated, it gives CSEGGATGNTIYF.

This clonotype was detected a few times. The chain employs TRBV7-2 and TRBJ1-4; no reliable D call. The germline V gene encodes CDR1 SGHTA and CDR2 FQGNSA. The CDR3 is 13 amino acids. The V end lost 4 bases, the J end lost 7 bases, and 10 bases lay between the germline ends. The CDR3 reads CASSSGRSEKLFF. The DNA of the CDR3 is TGTGCCAGCAGCTCAGGACGGAGTGAAAAACTGTTTTTT. Looking up the rest from reference TRBV7-2 and TRBJ1-4 gives the full variable domain: GAGVSQSPSNKVTEKGKDVELRCDPISGHTALYWYRQSLGQGLEFLIYFQGNSAPDKSGLPSDRFSAERTGGSVSTLTIQRTQQEDSAVYLCASSSGRSEKLFFGSGTQLSVL.